These T cell receptor beta chains were read from a single sample in a study of T-cell reconstitution after alpha-beta-depleted transplantation in children. Via MiXCR, TCRdb re-called the PCR reads, giving one row per CDR3 protein. The sample shows approximately 630,000 distinct CDR3 sequences, 10% to 15% of them seen only once. The source was PBMCs, collected before TCRalphabeta/CD19-depleted stem cell transplant. The receptor source for this set is a girl aged 2-15 years with congenital amegakaryocytic thrombocytopenia, due to receive a stem cell transplant. The CDR3 runs from the conserved cysteine through the conserved F or W. A D gene is named only where the DNA matches it firmly. Only part of the rows carry a size: once, few, many, or a class if the clone is expanded.

>16|TRBJ2-3|.|TRBV5-1|many
TGCGCCAGCAGCTTGGCCGGTGGGCGTTTCACAGATACGCAGTATTTT
CASSLAGGRFTDTQYF
>15|TRBJ2-2|TRBD2|TRBV5-1|few
TGCGCCAGCAGCTTGCGACTAGCGGGAGCCGGGGAGCTGTTTTTT
CASSLRLAGAGELFF
>16|TRBJ1-4|.|TRBV25-1|many
TGTGCCAGCAGTGAATTTGGGGGGAAGGAGGATGAAAAACTGTTTTTT
CASSEFGGKEDEKLFF
>15|TRBJ2-1|TRBD2|TRBV4-2|.
TGTGCCAGCAGCCAATTACTAGCGGGAGGGGTTGAGCAGTTCTTC
CASSQLLAGGVEQFF
>16|TRBJ2-2|.|TRBV4-1|.
TGCGCCAGCAGCCAAGATTCAGTGGTGAACACCGGGGAGCTGTTTTTT
CASSQDSVVNTGELFF
>15|TRBJ2-1|TRBD2|TRBV20-1|few
TGCAGTGCGGAGACCGGGACTAGCGGATACAATGAGCAGTTCTTC
CSAETGTSGYNEQFF
>19|TRBJ2-1|TRBD2|TRBV7-8|.
TGTGCCAGCAGCTTGATGGGACTAGCGGGAGACGGGATATACAATGAGCAGTTCTTC
CASSLMGLAGDGIYNEQFF
>13|TRBJ2-1|TRBD1|TRBV29-1|many
TGCAGCGCACCGGGACAGGGGTTGAATGAGCAGTTCTTC
CSAPGQGLNEQFF
>13|TRBJ1-2|.|TRBV12-3/TRBV12-4|few
TGTGCCAGCACCTTAGGGCCGTCGTGGGGCTACACCTTC
CASTLGPSWGYTF
>14|TRBJ2-3|.|TRBV7-9|.
TGTGCCAGCAGCTTAGCACAGAGCACAGATACGCAGTATTTT
CASSLAQSTDTQYF
>15|TRBJ1-1|.|TRBV5-1|few
TGCGCCAGCAGCTTGGTTATGGGGGGGAACACTGAAGCTTTCTTT
CASSLVMGGNTEAFF
>15|TRBJ1-2|TRBD1|TRBV7-2|many
TGTGCCAGCAGCGCGTCCGGGACAGGGGCCTATGGCTACACCTTC
CASSASGTGAYGYTF
>14|TRBJ1-1|.|TRBV7-3|few
TGTGCCAGCAGCGCCGGGACCGCCGGCTCTGAAGCTTTCTTT
CASSAGTAGSEAFF
>13|TRBJ2-7|.|TRBV27|few
TGTGCCAGCAGTTCCATTACACGATACGAGCAGTACTTC
CASSSITRYEQYF
>11|TRBJ2-1|.|TRBV12-3/TRBV12-4|few
TGTGCCAGCAGTTTTAGGGGTGAGCAGTTCTTC
CASSFRGEQFF
>17|TRBJ2-2|TRBD2|TRBV7-3|many
TGTGCCAGCAGCCCGGGACTAGCGGGGACGAACACCGGGGAGCTGTTTTTT
CASSPGLAGTNTGELFF
>17|TRBJ2-1|.|TRBV29-1|many
TGCAGCGTTGATGATCTACCCCGTAGCGGAGAGACCGATGAGCAGTTCTTC
CSVDDLPRSGETDEQFF
>12|TRBJ2-2|.|TRBV28|many
TGTGCCAGCAGTTCGGGGGCGGGGGAGCTGTTTTTT
CASSSGAGELFF
>14|TRBJ1-2|TRBD1|TRBV20-1|many
TGCAGTGCTAGAGGGACAGGAACGAATTTGGCAGACACCTTC
CSARGTGTNLADTF
>13|TRBJ2-7|TRBD2|TRBV5-1|few
TGCGCCAGCGGTCTAGCGGGAGTCAACGAGCAGTACTTC
CASGLAGVNEQYF
>16|TRBJ2-1|.|TRBV5-1|.
TGCGCCAGCAGCTCAAATACAGGGAGATCCTACAATGAGCAGTTCTTC
CASSSNTGRSYNEQFF
>14|TRBJ2-5|.|TRBV12-3/TRBV12-4|few
TGTGCCAGCAGAGACCGGGACATCCAAGAGACCCAGTACTTC
CASRDRDIQETQYF
>13|TRBJ2-2|.|TRBV2|many
TGTGCCAGCATCGGCCCGAGGGCCGGGGAGCTGTTTTTT
CASIGPRAGELFF
>10|TRBJ1-1|.|TRBV7-9|many
TGTGCCAGCAGTATAACTGAAGCTTTCTTT
CASSITEAFF
>12|TRBJ2-5|TRBD2|TRBV5-1|.
TGCGCCAGTTCTAGCGGGAGAGAGACCCCGTACTTC
CASSSGRETPYF
>15|TRBJ1-2|.|TRBV6-5|many
TGTGCCAGCAGTTTCGAACCTCTAGGACTTGATGGCTACACCTTC
CASSFEPLGLDGYTF
>17|TRBJ2-6|TRBD1|TRBV5-1|.
TGCGCCAGCAGCTTGACAGGGGTCTATGATGGGGCCAACGTCCTGACTTTC
CASSLTGVYDGANVLTF
>16|TRBJ2-2|TRBD2|TRBV2|many
TGTGCCAGCACTAACGGAGTAGCGGGAGGTTACGGGGAGCTGTTTTTT
CASTNGVAGGYGELFF
>17|TRBJ2-1|.|TRBV3-1|many
TGTGCCAGCAGCCAAGAAGCTCCAGGGGTCGCCTACAATGAGCAGTTCTTC
CASSQEAPGVAYNEQFF
>14|TRBJ2-7|.|TRBV5-1|many
TGCGCCAGCAGCCAACAGGGATCCTACTACGAGCAGTACTTC
CASSQQGSYYEQYF
>12|TRBJ2-1|TRBD2|TRBV12-3/TRBV12-4|many
TGTGCCAGCAGTTTAATGTCGGGGGGGCAGTTCTTC
CASSLMSGGQFF
>13|TRBJ1-1|.|TRBV5-5|many
TGTGCCAGCAGCTTGGGTTTTTTGACTGAAGCTTTCTTT
CASSLGFLTEAFF
>15|TRBJ1-2|.|TRBV3-1|.
TGTGCCAGCAGCCCAGTTCGCGACAGAAACTATGGCTACACCTTC
CASSPVRDRNYGYTF
>15|TRBJ2-5|.|TRBV10-2|many
TGCGCCAGCAGTGAGCAAACAGTGATTCAAGAGACCCAGTACTTC
CASSEQTVIQETQYF